Below, one T cell receptor (beta chain) is given with its context. Its specificity is not known. The data were obtained in a study of persistence of HIV-infected CD4 T cells. Across the whole study: Donors were ART-treated; their CMV- and Gag-responding CD4+ T cells were isolated.

The libraries were made with immunoSEQ version 4 in survey mode. Template was genomic DNA at 10 ng/uL, with up to roughly 1 ug used per sample. The protocol was immunoSEQ multiplex PCR, while the TCRdb copy is restricted to in-frame clones and leaves out a portion. The profile shows around 39,000 clones, 82% of them singletons. Cells were stimulated with overlapping HIV-1 Gag 15-mer peptides. Memory cells lacking CD40L and CD69 with high CD45RO were sorted. Inclusion required CMV-positive serology and CD4+ counts above 400 cells/uL. The germline gives CDR1 SGHDT, CDR2 YYEEEE. The CDR3 has 16 residues. Trimming took off 0 bases at V and 3 bases at J, with 16 bases between the two ends.

The chain uses TRBV5-6 and TRBJ2-7; D is unresolved. The receptor was derived from an adult with HIV. The donor label of this sample is uncertain. The sequencing here drew on cultured CD4+ T cells from PBMCs, taken from a patient who received antiretroviral therapy. The CDR3 DNA sequence: TGTGCCAGCAGCTTGGTCGGCAATCCGACCGTCTACGAGCAGTACTTC. Its translation: CASSLVGNPTVYEQYF. Filled out from reference TRBV5-6 and TRBJ2-7, the complete variable domain reads DAGVTQSPTHLIKTRGQQVTLRCSPKSGHDTVSWYQQALGQGPQFIFQYYEEEERQRGNFPDRFSGHQFPNYSSELNVNALLLGDSALYLCASSLVGNPTVYEQYFGPGTRLTVT.